The clone carrying this T cell receptor beta chain has only a few counts. What it binds is unknown. This entry belongs to a study of T-cell reconstitution after alpha-beta-depleted transplantation in children. Preparation of the TCRbeta library used unique molecular identifiers. TCRdb called the PCR reads again in MiXCR, with one record for every CDR3 protein. The table lists about 600,000 distinct CDR3 sequences, approximately 12% of them singletons. The CDR3 is 15 residues long. The germline V gene encodes CDR1 SGHRS and CDR2 YFSETQ. V lost 4 bases and J lost 0; bases outside the gene matches: 5. The study's findings and limits: Where alpha-beta T cells came from about two months after transplant was reportedly several hundred expanded graft clones.

The clonotype comes from a male patient younger than 18 who had a stem cell transplant for acute myeloid leukemia, so the T cells may come from the graft donor. The sequenced sample was PBMCs, mostly from graft donor cells, obtained 360 days after TCRalphabeta/CD19-depleted stem cell transplant. The V call is TRBV5-1, the J call TRBJ2-7; 9 nucleotides agree with TRBD2. This chain's CDR3 is CASSRGLASSYEQYF. CDR3 nucleotides: TGCGCCAGCAGCCGAGGACTAGCGAGCTCCTACGAGCAGTACTTC.